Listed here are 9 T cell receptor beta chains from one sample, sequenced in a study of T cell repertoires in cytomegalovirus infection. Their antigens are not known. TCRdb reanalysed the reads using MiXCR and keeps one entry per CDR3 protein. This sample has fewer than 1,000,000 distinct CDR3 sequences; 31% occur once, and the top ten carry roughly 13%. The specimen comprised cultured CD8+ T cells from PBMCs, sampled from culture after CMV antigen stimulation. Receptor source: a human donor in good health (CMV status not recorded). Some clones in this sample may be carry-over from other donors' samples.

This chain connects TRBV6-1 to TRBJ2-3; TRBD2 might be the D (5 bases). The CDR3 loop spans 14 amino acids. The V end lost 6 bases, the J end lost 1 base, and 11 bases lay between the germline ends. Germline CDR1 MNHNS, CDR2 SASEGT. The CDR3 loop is CASSLKEGTDTQYF. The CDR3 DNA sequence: TGTGCCAGCAGCCTAAAGGAGGGCACAGATACGCAGTATTTT.

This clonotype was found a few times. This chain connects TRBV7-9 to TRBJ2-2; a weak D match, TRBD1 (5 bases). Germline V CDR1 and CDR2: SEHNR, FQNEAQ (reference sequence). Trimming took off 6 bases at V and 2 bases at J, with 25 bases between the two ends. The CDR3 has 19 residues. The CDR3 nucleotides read TGTGCCAGCAGTCACATTCCTCCCGCAGGGCCTCTTAACACCGGGGAGCTGTTTTTT. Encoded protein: CASSHIPPAGPLNTGELFF.

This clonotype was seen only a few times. CDR3 amino acids: CASSLGQGAIDTEAFF. As DNA, the CDR3 is TGTGCCAGCAGTTTAGGGCAGGGGGCGATAGACACTGAAGCTTTCTTT. The rearrangement uses TRBV12-3 or TRBV12-4 and TRBJ1-1; 8 bases are a match to TRBD1. The J segment lost 3 bases and the V segment lost 1 base, leaving 7 bases of the junction unmatched. The CDR3 loop spans 16 amino acids.

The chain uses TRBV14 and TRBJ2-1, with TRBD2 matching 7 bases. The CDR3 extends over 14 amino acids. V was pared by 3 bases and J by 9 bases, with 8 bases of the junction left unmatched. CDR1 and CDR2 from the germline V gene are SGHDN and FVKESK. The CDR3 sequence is CASSHPGLYFEQFF. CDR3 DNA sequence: TGTGCCAGCAGCCACCCGGGACTATACTTTGAGCAGTTCTTC.

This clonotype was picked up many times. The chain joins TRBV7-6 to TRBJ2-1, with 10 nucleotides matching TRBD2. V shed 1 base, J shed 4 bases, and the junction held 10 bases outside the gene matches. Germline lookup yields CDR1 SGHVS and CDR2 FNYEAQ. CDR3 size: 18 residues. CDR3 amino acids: CASSLVAGGRVRYNEQFF. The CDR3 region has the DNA TGTGCCAGCAGCTTAGTAGCGGGGGGCCGCGTACGGTACAATGAGCAGTTCTTC.

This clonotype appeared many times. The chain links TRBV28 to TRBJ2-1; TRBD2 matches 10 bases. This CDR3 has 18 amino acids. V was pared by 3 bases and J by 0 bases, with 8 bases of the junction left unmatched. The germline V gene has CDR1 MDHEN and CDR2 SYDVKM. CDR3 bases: TGTGCCAGCAGTTTGGAAAGCGGGGGGGCCCCCTCCTACAATGAGCAGTTCTTC. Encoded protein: CASSLESGGAPSYNEQFF. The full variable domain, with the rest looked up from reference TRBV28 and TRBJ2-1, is DVKVTQSSRYLVKRTGEKVFLECVQDMDHENMFWYRQDPGLGLRLIYFSYDVKMKEKGDIPEGYSVSREKKERFSLILESASTNQTSMYLCASSLESGGAPSYNEQFFGPGTRLTVL.

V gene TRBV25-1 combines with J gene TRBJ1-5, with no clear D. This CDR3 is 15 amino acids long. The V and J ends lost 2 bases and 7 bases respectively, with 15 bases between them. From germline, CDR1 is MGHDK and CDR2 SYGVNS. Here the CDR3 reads CASSERVGDWQPQHF. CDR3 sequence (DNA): TGTGCCAGCAGTGAAAGGGTCGGCGACTGGCAGCCCCAGCATTTT.

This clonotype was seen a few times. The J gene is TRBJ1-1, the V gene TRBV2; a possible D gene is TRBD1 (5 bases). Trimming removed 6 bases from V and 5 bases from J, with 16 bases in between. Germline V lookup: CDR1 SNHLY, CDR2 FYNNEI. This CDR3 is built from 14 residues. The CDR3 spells CASSPGPRGTEAFF. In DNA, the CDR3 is TGTGCCAGCAGCCCGGGACCCCGAGGGACTGAAGCTTTCTTT.

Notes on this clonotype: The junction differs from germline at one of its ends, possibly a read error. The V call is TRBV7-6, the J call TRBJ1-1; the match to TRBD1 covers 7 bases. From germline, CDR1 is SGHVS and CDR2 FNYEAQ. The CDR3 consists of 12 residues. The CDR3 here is CANSLGGAEAFF. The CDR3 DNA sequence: TGTGCCAACAGCCTAGGGGGCGCTGAAGCTTTCTTT.